These 27 T cell receptor beta chains originate from one sample sequenced in a study of T cells in narcolepsy. Using immunoSEQ multiplex PCR, the repertoire was profiled, and TCRdb retains in-frame clones only, with some absent. This table holds roughly 15,000 clones, less than 90% found once. The sequencing sample was made of memory (CD45RA-) CD4+ T cells from blood. These receptor sequences come from a human donor in good health.

The chain uses TRBV25-1 and TRBJ2-1; TRBD2 agrees at 8 bases. The CDR3 sequence is 17 residues long. The V segment lost 3 bases and the J segment 5 bases; nucleotides outside the gene matches: 12. The V gene's germline CDR1 is MGHDK and CDR2 SYGVNS. The CDR3 nucleotides read TGTGCCAGCAGTGACCCCGACCGATGGCGGGAGGACAATGAGCAGTTCTTC. This translates into CASSDPDRWREDNEQFF.

The chain recombines TRBV9 with TRBJ2-3; no clear D. Trimming removed 0 bases at V and 0 bases at J, with 17 bases between. The CDR3 loop spans 18 amino acids. Per the germline V gene, CDR1 is SGDLS and CDR2 is YYNGEE. CDR3 DNA sequence: TGTGCCAGCAGCGTAGCAGGTGGCAGCTACCTTAGCACAGATACGCAGTATTTT. This translates into CASSVAGGSYLSTDTQYF.

This clone was counted a single time. The gene calls are TRBV11-2 and TRBJ2-1, with D possibly matching TRBD1 (5 bases). The CDR3 runs to 15 residues. In germline, CDR1 is SGHAT, CDR2 FQNNGV. Trimming left V 3 bases short and J 4 bases short, with 13 bases between. CDR3 DNA: TGTGCCAGCAGCTTCCAGGGAAGAACATACAATGAGCAGTTCTTC. Translation gives CASSFQGRTYNEQFF.

This chain joins TRBV7-9 and TRBJ2-1, with 8 bases that match TRBD2. The CDR3 is 15 residues long. Germline V gene lookup returns CDR1 SEHNR and CDR2 FQNEAQ (reference sequence). The trim removed 5 bases at V and 9 bases at J, leaving 12 bases unmatched. The DNA of the CDR3 is TGTGCCAGCAGCCTGGACGGGACTAGTGGGGTTGAGCAGTTCTTC. As protein: CASSLDGTSGVEQFF.

V and J are TRBV2 and TRBJ1-2; D unclear. Trimming removed 3 bases at V and 2 bases at J, with 13 bases between. Germline V gene data show CDR1 as SNHLY and CDR2 as FYNNEI. The CDR3 covers 15 residues. The CDR3, as DNA: TGTGCCAGCAGTGAGGTCCTTTGGCAGAACTATGGCTACACCTTC. It yields the protein CASSEVLWQNYGYTF.

This chain uses TRBV4-1 with TRBJ2-5; D is undetermined. Trimming left V 0 bases short and J 1 base short, with 6 bases between. The CDR3 runs 14 residues. From germline, CDR1 is MGHRA and CDR2 YSYEKL. The CDR3 loop is CASSQDRVQETQYF. The CDR3 DNA reads as TGCGCCAGCAGCCAAGATCGGGTCCAAGAGACCCAGTACTTC.

CDR3 loop: CASSREVSPLHF. The CDR3 DNA follows: TGTGCCAGCAGTCGGGAGGTCTCACCCCTCCACTTT. The chain uses TRBV6-6 and TRBJ1-6; D is undetermined. With 5 bases removed from V and 10 bases from J, the gap between germline ends came to 9 bases. The CDR3 runs to 12 residues. In germline, CDR1 is MNHNY, CDR2 SVGAGI (reference sequence).

The chain links TRBV11-2 to TRBJ2-1; 11 nucleotides match TRBD2. The CDR3 has 18 residues. The V and J ends lost 1 base and 6 bases, in that order; junction bases with no gene match: 11. Germline loops: CDR1 SGHAT, CDR2 FQNNGV. In DNA form, the CDR3 reads TGTGCCAGCAGCTTAGGGCTAGCGGGAGGCCCAGACCCCAATGAGCAGTTCTTC. This gives the protein CASSLGLAGGPDPNEQFF.

The chain links TRBV6-1 to TRBJ2-7; D possibly corresponds to TRBD1 (6 bases). Deletions cut 7 bases from V and 4 bases from J, with 17 bases between. Germline loops: CDR1 MNHNS, CDR2 SASEGT. The CDR3 has 14 amino acids. The CDR3 spells CASNRGQWGYEQYF. The DNA of the CDR3 is TGTGCCAGCAATAGAGGACAGTGGGGATACGAGCAGTACTTC.

The chain is built from TRBV4-3 and TRBJ2-1; 8 positions match TRBD1. The CDR3 has 17 amino acids. Germline loops: CDR1 LGHNA, CDR2 YSLEER. J was trimmed by 8 bases and V by 0 bases; bases with no gene match: 12. In DNA form, the CDR3 reads TGCGCCAGCAGCCAAGATGGTGGAGGACAGGGCTTTCATGAGCAGTTCTTC. It codes for CASSQDGGGQGFHEQFF.

The chain couples TRBV19 to TRBJ2-2; TRBD2 is a possible D gene (6 bases). The CDR3 totals 14 residues. Germline lookup yields CDR1 LNHDA and CDR2 SQIVND (reference sequence). Trimming removed 8 bases from V and 7 bases from J, with 17 bases in between. The DNA for the CDR3 is TGTGCCAGTTCATATAGCGGTATCCGCGGGGAGCTGTTTTTT. Protein: CASSYSGIRGELFF.

V gene TRBV28 combines with J gene TRBJ2-7; 10 nucleotides match TRBD1. The CDR3 loop spans 15 amino acids. The germline V gene has CDR1 MDHEN and CDR2 SYDVKM. V trimming: 7 bases; J trimming: 2 bases; junction bases outside the gene matches: 8. The CDR3 DNA reads TGTGCCAGCACCTCCGCGGGACAGGGGACCTACGAGCAGTACTTC. Amino acids: CASTSAGQGTYEQYF.

The chain employs TRBV14 and TRBJ2-7; D not resolved. Trimming cost V 1 base and J 2 bases, with 6 bases left between them. This CDR3 comprises 13 residues. Looked up from germline, CDR1 is SGHDN and CDR2 is FVKESK. Written as DNA, the CDR3 is TGTGCCAGCAGCCAAGGAACAGCCTACGAGCAGTACTTC. Translated: CASSQGTAYEQYF. Based on the CDR3 plus reference TRBV14 and TRBJ2-7, the full variable domain is EAGVTQFPSHSVIEKGQTVTLRCDPISGHDNLYWYRRVMGKEIKFLLHFVKESKQDESGMPNNRFLAERTGGTYSTLKVQPAELEDSGVYFCASSQGTAYEQYFGPGTRLTVT.

The V gene is TRBV19, the J gene TRBJ2-1; 9 positions match TRBD2. Germline values: CDR1 LNHDA, CDR2 SQIVND (reference sequence). With 1 base clipped from V and 6 bases from J, the junction kept 1 base outside the gene matches. The CDR3 runs 14 residues. The CDR3 DNA reads TGTGCCAGTAGTATAGGCGGGAGGGCCAATGAGCAGTTCTTC. Protein: CASSIGGRANEQFF.

V gene TRBV18 combines with J gene TRBJ2-4; no clear D gene. The CDR3 is 16 residues long. Germline CDR1 is KGHSH and CDR2 is LQKENI. V lost 2 bases, J lost 3 bases, and 14 bases lay in between. CDR3: CASSPVSSIGKNIQYF. The CDR3, as DNA: TGTGCCAGCTCACCAGTGAGCAGTATCGGCAAAAACATTCAGTACTTC.

This chain uses TRBV30 with TRBJ2-3; D uncertain. The CDR3 totals 12 residues. Trimming shortened V by 3 bases and J by 4 bases, and 8 bases separated the two germline ends. In germline, CDR1 is GTSNPN, CDR2 SVGIG (reference sequence). CDR3 residues: CAWSTTADTQYF. DNA for the CDR3: TGTGCCTGGAGCACGACGGCAGATACGCAGTATTTT.

The V call is TRBV6-1, the J call TRBJ2-5, with 11 bases identical to TRBD2. The DNA end lines up better with TRBJ2-7; the J call may be wrong. The CDR3 contains 16 residues. CDR1 and CDR2 from the germline V gene are MNHNS and SASEGT. The DNA of the CDR3 is TGTGCCAGCAGTGCGTTGACTAGCGGGACCACTTACGAGCAGTACTTC. This sequence encodes CASSALTSGTTYEQYF.

The chain has TRBV5-8 and TRBJ2-7, with D perhaps TRBD1 or TRBD2 (5 bases each). Trimming removed 4 bases from V and 3 bases from J, with 17 bases in between. Germline V gives CDR1 SGHTS, CDR2 YDEGEE. CDR3 length: 15 amino acids. CDR3 nucleotide sequence: TGTGCCAGCAGCAACGAACCGGGACGGAACTACGAGCAGTACTTC. This encodes CASSNEPGRNYEQYF.

This clone was counted once. CDR3 in amino acids: CASSDRDGYTF. In DNA form, the CDR3 reads TGTGCCAGCAGTGACAGGGATGGCTACACCTTC. This chain connects TRBV6-1 to TRBJ1-2; possible D gene TRBD1, 5 bases. V was clipped by 3 bases and J by 6 bases, with 5 bases between them. Germline values: CDR1 MNHNS, CDR2 SASEGT. The CDR3 loop spans 11 amino acids.

This rearrangement joins TRBV10-3 to TRBJ1-4; D unresolved. This CDR3 contains 13 residues. Trimming stripped 0 bases from V and 8 bases from J, with 7 bases between. Germline CDR1 and CDR2: ENHRY and SYGVKD. The CDR3 protein is CAISESTGEKLFF. The DNA of the CDR3 is TGTGCCATCAGTGAGTCAACGGGAGAAAAACTGTTTTTT.

The V and J genes are TRBV10-1 and TRBJ2-5; D gene unclear. Germline V CDR1 and CDR2: WNHNN, SYGVQD (reference sequence). Trimming stripped 5 bases from V and 2 bases from J, with 9 bases between. The CDR3 totals 13 residues. The CDR3 loop is CASSRSRQETQYF. For the CDR3, the DNA is TGCGCCAGCAGTCGGTCCCGACAAGAGACCCAGTACTTC.

CDR3 in DNA: TGTGCCAGCAGCAACACAGATACGCAGTATTTT. Its protein product is CASSNTDTQYF. The V and J genes are TRBV11-2 and TRBJ2-3; D is undetermined. The V end was cut by 5 bases, the J end by 2 bases, with 2 bases between. This CDR3 contains 11 residues. CDR1 and CDR2 (germline): SGHAT, FQNNGV.

In its sample, this clone was seen once. The chain recombines TRBV5-1 with TRBJ2-7; 10 bases map to TRBD1. This CDR3 is built from 17 residues. Trimming took 3 bases from V and 2 from J; bases not matched to a gene: 11. CDR1 is SGHRS, CDR2 YFSETQ, per germline. The CDR3 DNA sequence: TGCGCCAGCAGCTATGACAGGGGGCGAAGTAAGGCCTACGAGCAGTACTTC. Translation gives CASSYDRGRSKAYEQYF.

This chain links TRBV7-2 with TRBJ2-5; 7 bases map to TRBD1. The CDR3 is made up of 14 amino acids. Trimming removed 1 base from V and 4 bases from J; junction bases left unmatched: 3. The germline gives CDR1 SGHTA, CDR2 FQGNSA. CDR3 nucleotide sequence: TGTGCCAGCAGCTTAGAGAGGGGGCCAGAGACCCAGTACTTC. It translates to CASSLERGPETQYF.

This clone was detected only a few times. The V call is TRBV19, the J call TRBJ1-5; 8 nucleotides line up with TRBD1. The CDR3 is made up of 14 amino acids. Germline V CDR1 and CDR2: LNHDA, SQIVND (reference sequence). J was trimmed by 0 bases and V by 10 bases; bases with no gene match: 5. CDR3 bases: TGTGCCACCCTGGACAGGGATAGCAATCAGCCCCAGCATTTT. It encodes CATLDRDSNQPQHF.

The J gene is TRBJ2-1, the V gene TRBV10-1; 9 bases map to TRBD2. The length of the CDR3 is 14 residues. In germline, CDR1 is WNHNN, CDR2 SYGVQD (reference sequence). The ends lost 7 bases at V and 9 bases at J; junction bases unmatched: 10. Here the CDR3 DNA reads TGCGCCAGCACCGCGCTAGCGGGGAGTGGTGAGCAGTTCTTC. This gives the protein CASTALAGSGEQFF.

J is TRBJ1-2 and V is TRBV2; 9 bases line up with TRBD1. In germline, CDR1 is SNHLY, CDR2 FYNNEI. This CDR3 has 13 amino acids. V lost 7 bases to trimming and J lost 5 bases; unmatched junction nucleotides: 5. CDR3 sequence reads: CASTRQGGYGYTF. The DNA of the CDR3 is TGTGCCAGCACCCGACAGGGGGGATATGGCTACACCTTC.